A selection of T cell receptor beta chains follows, all from one sample in a study of shared T cell receptors in the human thymus. Sequencing was performed with immunoSEQ multiplex PCR; in TCRdb, only in-frame clones are kept and a portion is missing. Of about 610,000 clones listed, 88% were seen once; the top ten hold around 0.0099%. The sample also formed part of further work on human thymus T cells.

Material: thymocytes. The source is a boy younger than two with a congenital heart defect. Each CDR3 is given with its conserved first and last residue. The D gene is left open where the match is weak. Clone sizes are given selectively: once, few, many, or a class where the clone is expanded.

d_call	v_call	clone_size	j_call	cdr3_nt	cdr3_aa
.	TRBV6-5	few	TRBJ1-1	TGTGCCAGCAGCTCCGAAGCTTTCTTT	CASSSEAFF
TRBD2	TRBV11-2	.	TRBJ2-5	TGTGCCAGCAGCTTAGATCTGGGCGGGAGGGATCAAGAGACCCAGTACTTC	CASSLDLGGRDQETQYF
TRBD2	TRBV7-2	.	TRBJ2-7	TGTGCCAGCAGCCTTTGGACTAGCGGGAGCCCCTACGAGCAGTACTTC	CASSLWTSGSPYEQYF
.	TRBV4-3	.	TRBJ2-2	TGCGCCAGCAGCCAAGATACCCTTAGCGGAACCCACACCGGGGAGCTGTTTTTT	CASSQDTLSGTHTGELFF
.	TRBV28	.	TRBJ1-5	TGTGCCAGCCTGTGTCAGCCCCAGCATTTT	CASLCQPQHF
TRBD2	TRBV11-2	.	TRBJ2-3	TGTGCCAGCAGCTTAGCTGGGACTAGCGCGACAGATACGCAGTATTTT	CASSLAGTSATDTQYF
.	TRBV5-4	.	TRBJ2-1	TGTGCCAGCAGCTCTTTAAGTGTACACCACAATGAGCAGTTCTTC	CASSSLSVHHNEQFF
.	TRBV2	.	TRBJ2-7	TGTGCCAGCAACGAAACAGGAGACGAGCAGTACTTC	CASNETGDEQYF
TRBD2	TRBV18	once	TRBJ2-6	TGTGCCAGCTCACCACCGTTGTTCGGGAGGATCTCCGGGGCCAACGTCCTGACTTTC	CASSPPLFGRISGANVLTF
.	TRBV29-1	.	TRBJ2-3	TGCAGCGTCGCCCCGGTGCTCACAGATACGCAGTATTTT	CSVAPVLTDTQYF
TRBD1	TRBV5-4	.	TRBJ2-3	TGTGCCAGCAGCTGTCTACAGGGGATAACAGATACGCAGTATTTT	CASSCLQGITDTQYF
.	TRBV28	.	TRBJ2-3	TGTGCCAGCCTCCGGGAGCGCCCTCGATATACGCAGTATTTT	CASLRERPRYTQYF
TRBD2	TRBV6-1	.	TRBJ2-3	TGTGCCAGCAGTGGGGTAGCGGGGACCACAGATACGCAGTATTTT	CASSGVAGTTDTQYF
TRBD2	TRBV28	.	TRBJ2-7	TGTGCGAGTCTAGCGGGGAGCTCCTACGAGCAGTACTTC	CASLAGSSYEQYF
.	TRBV15	.	TRBJ1-5	TGTGCCACCAGCAGTGGAGACAGGAATGATCAGCCCCAGCATTTT	CATSSGDRNDQPQHF
.	TRBV28	.	TRBJ1-5	TGTGCCAGCAGTTTTCCCAAGGACAGAAGATATAGCAATCAGCCCCAGCATTTT	CASSFPKDRRYSNQPQHF
.	TRBV14	.	TRBJ2-7	TGTGCCAGCAGCCAAGTAGCCTACGAGCAGTACTTC	CASSQVAYEQYF
.	TRBV4-3	.	TRBJ2-7	TGCGCCAGCAGCCAAGAGTTTCCCCACGATGGGACACCATGCTCCTACGAGCAGTACTTC	CASSQEFPHDGTPCSYEQYF
.	TRBV21-1	.	TRBJ2-2	TGTGCCAGCAGCCAAGTCAGGGGGACCAACACCGGGGAGCTGTTTTTT	CASSQVRGTNTGELFF
.	TRBV11-2	.	TRBJ2-7	TGTGCCAGCAGCCCCGCAACGGGCGAGCAGTACTTC	CASSPATGEQYF
TRBD1	TRBV5-6	.	TRBJ1-2	TGTGCCAGCAGCTTTACAGGGGGCGATGGCTACACCTTC	CASSFTGGDGYTF
TRBD2	TRBV4-3	.	TRBJ2-1	TGCGCCAGCAGCCAAGAGACTAGCGGAGCACCAAACAATGAGCAGTTCTTC	CASSQETSGAPNNEQFF
.	TRBV27	.	TRBJ2-7	TGTGCCAGCAGTTTTGGAACAGGGTGGTCCTACGAGCAGTACTTC	CASSFGTGWSYEQYF
.	TRBV15	.	TRBJ2-3	TGTGCCACCAGCGGAAACTACACAGATACGCAGTATTTT	CATSGNYTDTQYF
TRBD2	TRBV7-2	.	TRBJ2-2	TGTGCCAGCAGACCGGGACTAGAGGCCGGGGAGCTGTTTTTT	CASRPGLEAGELFF
.	TRBV19	.	TRBJ2-5	TGTGCCAGTAGTCGGTCTGTCGGCGGGTCCCAAGAGACCCAGTACTTC	CASSRSVGGSQETQYF
TRBD1	TRBV12-5	once	TRBJ1-1	TGTGCTAGTGGTTCCACTAGCGGGGGACAGGGGAACACTGAAGCTTTCTTT	CASGSTSGGQGNTEAFF
.	TRBV5-4	.	TRBJ2-1	TGTGCCAGCTCCTGGCAGGGGACGAATGAGCAGTTCTTC	CASSWQGTNEQFF
.	TRBV5-1	.	TRBJ2-3	TGCGCCAGCAGCTGTGGGGCGGGGACAGATACGCAGTATTTT	CASSCGAGTDTQYF
TRBD2	TRBV28	.	TRBJ2-3	TGTGCCAGCAGTTTCTCCTTCCTAGCGGGAGGGCCAGATACGCAGTATTTT	CASSFSFLAGGPDTQYF
TRBD1	TRBV5-1	.	TRBJ2-2	TGCGCCAGCAGCCCCTCCGTGTGGACAGGGCCCGGGGAGCTGTTTTTT	CASSPSVWTGPGELFF
.	TRBV27	.	TRBJ2-3	TGTGCCAGCAGTGCTACAGGAACAGATACGCAGTATTTT	CASSATGTDTQYF
.	TRBV30	.	TRBJ1-1	TGTGCCTGGAGTGTACTCTCCGGGGGGCAGTACACTGAAGCTTTCTTT	CAWSVLSGGQYTEAFF
TRBD2	TRBV4-3	.	TRBJ2-7	TGCGCCAGCAGACAAGCGGGAGGGCGAGGCGAGCAGTACTTC	CASRQAGGRGEQYF
TRBD1	TRBV6-6	.	TRBJ1-2	TGTGCCAGCAACTACGGGACAGAGCCCCTCTATGGCTACACCTTC	CASNYGTEPLYGYTF